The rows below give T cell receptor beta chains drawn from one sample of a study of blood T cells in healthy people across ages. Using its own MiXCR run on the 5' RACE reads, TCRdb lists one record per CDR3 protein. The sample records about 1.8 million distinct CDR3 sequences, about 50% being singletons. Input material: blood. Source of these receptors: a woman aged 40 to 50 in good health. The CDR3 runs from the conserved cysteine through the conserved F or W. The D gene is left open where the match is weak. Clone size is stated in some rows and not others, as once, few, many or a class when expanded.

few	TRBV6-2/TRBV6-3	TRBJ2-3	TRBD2	TGTGCCAGCAGTTACTCCGCACTAGCGGGGGGGCCATCCCTCGGTTCTAGCACAGATACGCAGTATTTT	CASSYSALAGGPSLGSSTDTQYF
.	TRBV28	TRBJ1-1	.	TGTGCCAGCAGTCTCCCTTCAGTAGGAAACACTGAAGCTTTCTTT	CASSLPSVGNTEAFF
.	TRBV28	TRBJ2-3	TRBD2	TGTGCCAGCAGATTTCCGGGACTACCTACGCAGTATTTT	CASRFPGLPTQYF
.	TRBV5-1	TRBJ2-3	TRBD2	TGCGCCAGCAGCTTGGCCAGCGGGGGGGCCGGTACGCAGTATTTT	CASSLASGGAGTQYF
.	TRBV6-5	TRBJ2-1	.	TGTGCCAGCAGGGGTACGGCGGTGAGTGAGCAGTTCTTC	CASRGTAVSEQFF
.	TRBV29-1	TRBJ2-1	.	TGCAGCGTTGAGGCCCCTTTCAATGAGCAGTTCTTC	CSVEAPFNEQFF
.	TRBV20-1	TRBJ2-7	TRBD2	TGCAGTGCCCCCCGGGGGGGGGGCCTATACGAGCAGTACTTC	CSAPRGGGLYEQYF
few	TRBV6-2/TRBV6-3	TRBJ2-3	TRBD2	TGTGCCAGCAGCCGCACCACTAGCGGGGGGGCCGTCAATACGCAGTATTTT	CASSRTTSGGAVNTQYF
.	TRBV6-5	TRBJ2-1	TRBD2	TGTGCCAGCAGTTACGGGAGCGGGGGGGCCGATGAGCAGTTCTTC	CASSYGSGGADEQFF
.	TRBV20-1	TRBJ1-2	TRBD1	TGCAGTGCTAGACGGACAGGGGGCCAAGCTAACTATGGCTACACCTTC	CSARRTGGQANYGYTF
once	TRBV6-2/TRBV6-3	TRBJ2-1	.	TGTGCCAGCAGACGGCCCACTAGCTCCGGGTCCTACAACGAGCAGTTCTTC	CASRRPTSSGSYNEQFF
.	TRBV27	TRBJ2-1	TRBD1	TGTGCCATCGGGACAGGGGGCGAGTTCTTC	CAIGTGGEFF
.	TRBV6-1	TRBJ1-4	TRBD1	TGTGCCAGCAGTGCAGGGGGCGCGGAAAAACTGTTTTTT	CASSAGGAEKLFF
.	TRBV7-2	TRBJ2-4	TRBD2	TGTGCCAGCAGCTTAAGCGGGACTAGCGGGCCCATTAAAAACATTCAGTACTTC	CASSLSGTSGPIKNIQYF
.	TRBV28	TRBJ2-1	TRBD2	TGTGCCAGCAGTTTACTCGAGCGGGGGGACCTGAGGGGGGAGCAGTTCTTC	CASSLLERGDLRGEQFF
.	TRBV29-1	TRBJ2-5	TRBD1	TGCAGCGTTGACGAGACAGGGCAAGAGACCCAGTACTTC	CSVDETGQETQYF
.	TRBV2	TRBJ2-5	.	TGTGCCAGCAATTGGATAATTGGGACCCAGTACTTC	CASNWIIGTQYF
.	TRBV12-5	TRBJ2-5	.	TGTGCTAGTGGTTTGGTACTGGGGGAATTGGAGACCCAGTACTTC	CASGLVLGELETQYF